This TCR beta chain was identified during a study of blood T cells in healthy people across ages. General observations from the study: No conclusive comparison of naive versus antigen-experienced cells was possible with unsorted PBMCs. Possibly confounding the expanded clonotype changes was the fact that donor CMV status was unknown.

Worth noting for this clonotype: As yet, its antigen is unknown.

Each donor gave around 9.6 milliliters of peripheral blood. Combining a sample-barcoded 5' primer with a J-beta primer mix, a second PCR ran for roughly 7 to 11 cycles. Carrying 12 random nucleotides, a template-switch adaptor labeled each individual cDNA molecule. TCRdb ran MiXCR on the 5' RACE reads and lists one entry per CDR3 protein. The data contain 1.2 million to 1.5 million distinct CDR3 sequences, 42% of them seen just once; the ten biggest clones take up less than 8%. There are 15 residues in the CDR3. Germline V lookup: CDR1 DFQATT, CDR2 SNEGSKA (reference sequence). V was cut by 6 bases and J by 4 bases, with 20 bases left in between.

The V call is TRBV20-1, the J call TRBJ2-3, with TRBD1 as a possible D gene (5 bases). The clonotype originates from a woman aged 18-29 years in good health. The sequenced sample consisted of blood. The CDR3 protein is CSATKARDWADTQYF. CDR3 DNA: TGCAGTGCCACCAAAGCCAGGGATTGGGCAGATACGCAGTATTTT.